This T cell receptor (beta chain) emerged from a study of cytomegalovirus exposure and HLA in healthy donors. Sampled while nominally healthy, donors likely had unrecorded immune exposures. On this clone: As yet, its antigen is unknown.

Amplification used 60 Vbeta primers and 13 Jbeta primers. In the original workflow: Per a later analysis, the number of unique TCR beta chains was about 80 million, of which 9 million to 14 million were shared. Profiled with immunoSEQ multiplex PCR; TCRdb holds only in-frame clones, not every one. That table supplies the V and J calls and clone size; D and trimming were determined from the DNA. The sample contains 25,000 to 40,000 clones, less than 55% of which appear only once. Whole-study findings and limits: The authors reported that TCR beta sequences could predict HLA-A and HLA-B alleles. These predictions were accurate for most subjects in the first cohort.

The sequenced sample was PBMCs. The TCR comes from a woman between 50 and 59 years old in good health and CMV-seronegative.

The CDR3 loop is CASSFLAGGQETQYF. DNA of the CDR3: TGCGCCAGCAGCTTCTTAGCGGGGGGGCAGGAGACCCAGTACTTC. The J gene is TRBJ2-5, the V gene TRBV5-1; TRBD2 matches 11 bases. This CDR3 has 15 residues. Germline V lookup: CDR1 SGHRS, CDR2 YFSETQ. V dropped 2 bases and J dropped 5; count of bases not matched to a gene: 5. Full variable domain (outside the CDR3, taken from reference TRBV5-1 and TRBJ2-5): KAGVTQTPRYLIKTRGQQVTLSCSPISGHRSVSWYQQTPGQGLQFLFEYFSETQRNKGNFPGRFSGRQFSNSRSEMNVSTLELGDSALYLCASSFLAGGQETQYFGPGTRLLVL.